This TCR beta chain was captured by sequencing in a study of T cell changes during pregnancy in multiple sclerosis. Some clones are missing from TCRdb's copy, which holds only in-frame ones; the method was immunoSEQ multiplex PCR. The data hold tens of thousands of clones, with approximately 92% observed a single time. Deletions cut 4 bases from V and 7 bases from J, with 18 bases between. Looked up from germline, CDR1 is SGHRS and CDR2 is YFSETQ. This CDR3 contains 14 residues. The source is a female donor with multiple sclerosis, enrolled in a pregnancy study. The material sequenced was peripheral blood, taken in the first trimester of pregnancy. The rearrangement joins TRBV5-1 to TRBJ2-7, with a possible D match to TRBD2 (5 bases). The CDR3 nucleotides are TGCGCCAGCAGCCTGGATGGGAGAATGTGGGAGCAGTACTTC. It encodes CASSLDGRMWEQYF.